This TCR beta chain stems from a study of blood T cell repertoires in COVID-19. At the level of the study: There were acute and convalescent COVID-19 samples, and they came from the United States, Italy and Spain. In each case, the material was cDNA or gDNA derived from T cells, B-cell-depleted T cells, or PBMCs.

Per the germline V gene, CDR1 is MDHEN and CDR2 is SYDVKM. This CDR3 spans 15 amino acids. Unmatched junction bases numbered 6, after V lost 4 bases and J lost 4 bases. Authors' analysis steps: By means of reference gene primer amplification, nucleated cell counts were estimated. Data came from immunoSEQ multiplex PCR; TCRdb stores just in-frame clones and leaves some out. V, J and clone size are those of that table, while D and trimming were read from the DNA. The sample has 110,000 to 150,000 clones; roughly nine tenths are singletons. This clone was detected only once. Sequencing input: peripheral blood. This TCR derives from a woman in her sixties or seventies with active COVID-19. The V gene is TRBV28, the J gene TRBJ1-4, with 7 bases that match TRBD1. CDR3 sequence reads: CASSSGTALNEKLFF. DNA for the CDR3: TGTGCCAGCAGTTCCGGGACAGCACTTAATGAAAAACTGTTTTTT.